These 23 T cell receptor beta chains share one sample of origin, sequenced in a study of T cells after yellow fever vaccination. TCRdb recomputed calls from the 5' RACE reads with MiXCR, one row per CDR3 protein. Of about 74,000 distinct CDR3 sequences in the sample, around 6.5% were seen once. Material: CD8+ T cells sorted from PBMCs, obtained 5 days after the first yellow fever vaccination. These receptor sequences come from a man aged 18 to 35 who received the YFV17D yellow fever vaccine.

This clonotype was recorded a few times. CDR3 sequence (DNA): TGCGCCAGCAGCCAAGAGGGCCCGGGAAACTACGAGCAGTACTTC. Its protein product is CASSQEGPGNYEQYF. The chain joins TRBV4-3 to TRBJ2-7; a weak D match, TRBD2 (5 bases). Germline values: CDR1 LGHNA, CDR2 YSLEER. The CDR3 length is 15 residues. V lost 0 bases and J 3 bases, leaving 12 bases between the germline ends.

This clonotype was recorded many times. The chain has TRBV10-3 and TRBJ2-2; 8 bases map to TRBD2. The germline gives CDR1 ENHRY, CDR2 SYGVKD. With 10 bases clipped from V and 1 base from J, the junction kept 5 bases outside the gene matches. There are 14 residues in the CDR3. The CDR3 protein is CATGGGLNTGELFF. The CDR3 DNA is TGTGCCACCGGGGGGGGGCTGAACACCGGGGAGCTGTTTTTT.

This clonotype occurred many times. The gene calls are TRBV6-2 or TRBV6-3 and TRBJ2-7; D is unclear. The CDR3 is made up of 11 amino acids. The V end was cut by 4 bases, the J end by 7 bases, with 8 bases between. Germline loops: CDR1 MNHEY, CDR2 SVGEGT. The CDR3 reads CASSWREEQYF. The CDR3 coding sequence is TGTGCCAGCAGTTGGCGCGAGGAGCAGTACTTC.

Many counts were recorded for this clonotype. In DNA form, the CDR3 reads TGCGCCAGCAGCCAAGATACAGCACCAAACATTCAGTACTTC. Translation gives CASSQDTAPNIQYF. This rearrangement joins TRBV4-1 to TRBJ2-4; unclear D gene. V shed 0 bases and J shed 6 bases, with 9 bases lying between them. This CDR3 is built from 14 residues. Germline V lookup: CDR1 MGHRA, CDR2 YSYEKL.

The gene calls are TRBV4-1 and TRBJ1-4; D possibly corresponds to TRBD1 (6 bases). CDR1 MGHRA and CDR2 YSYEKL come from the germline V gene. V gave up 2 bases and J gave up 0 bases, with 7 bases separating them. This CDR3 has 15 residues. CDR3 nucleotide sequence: TGCGCCAGCAGCCAAACAGGGTCAACTAATGAAAAACTGTTTTTT. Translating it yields CASSQTGSTNEKLFF.

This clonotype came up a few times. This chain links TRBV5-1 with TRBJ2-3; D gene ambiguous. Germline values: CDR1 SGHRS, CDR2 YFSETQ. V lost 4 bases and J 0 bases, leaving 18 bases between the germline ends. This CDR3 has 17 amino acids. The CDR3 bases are TGCGCCAGCAGCATGCGGCTAGGGCGGCCTAGCACAGATACGCAGTATTTT. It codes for CASSMRLGRPSTDTQYF.

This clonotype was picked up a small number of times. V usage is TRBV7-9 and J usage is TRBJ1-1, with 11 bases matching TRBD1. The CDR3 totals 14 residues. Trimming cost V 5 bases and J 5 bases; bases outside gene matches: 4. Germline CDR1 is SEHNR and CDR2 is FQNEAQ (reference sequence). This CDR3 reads CASSGTGGKTEAFF. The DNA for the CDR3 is TGTGCCAGCAGCGGGACAGGGGGAAAAACTGAAGCTTTCTTT.

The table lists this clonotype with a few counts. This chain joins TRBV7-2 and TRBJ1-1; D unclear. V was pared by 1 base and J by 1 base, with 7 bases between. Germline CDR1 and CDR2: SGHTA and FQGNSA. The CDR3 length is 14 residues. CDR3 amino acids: CASSLENRNTEAFF. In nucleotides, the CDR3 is TGTGCCAGCAGCTTAGAAAACAGGAACACTGAAGCTTTCTTT.

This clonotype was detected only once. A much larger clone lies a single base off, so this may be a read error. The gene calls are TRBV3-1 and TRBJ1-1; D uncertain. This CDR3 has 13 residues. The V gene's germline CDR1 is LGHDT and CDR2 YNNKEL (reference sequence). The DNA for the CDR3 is TGTGCCAGCAGCCGAAGGCGGGGTCCTGAAGCTTACTTT. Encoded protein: CASSRRRGPEAYF. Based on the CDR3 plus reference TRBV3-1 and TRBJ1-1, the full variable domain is DTAVSQTPKYLVTQMGNDKSIKCEQNLGHDTMYWYKQDSKKFLKIMFSYNNKELIINETVPNRFSPKSPDKAHLNLHINSLELGDSAVYFCASSRRRGPEAYFGQGTRLTVV.

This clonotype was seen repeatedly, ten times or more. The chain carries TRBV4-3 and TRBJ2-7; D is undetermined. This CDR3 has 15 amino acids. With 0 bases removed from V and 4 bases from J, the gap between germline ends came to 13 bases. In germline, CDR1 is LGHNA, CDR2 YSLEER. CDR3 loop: CASSQDGAPRYEQYF. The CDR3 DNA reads TGCGCCAGCAGCCAAGATGGTGCGCCGCGGTACGAGCAGTACTTC.

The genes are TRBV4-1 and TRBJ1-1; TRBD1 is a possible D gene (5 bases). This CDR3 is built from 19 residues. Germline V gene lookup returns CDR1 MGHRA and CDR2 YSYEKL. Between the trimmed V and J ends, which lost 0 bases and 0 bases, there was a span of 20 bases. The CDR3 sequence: CASSQEWIGGGSVNTEAFF. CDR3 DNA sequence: TGCGCCAGCAGCCAAGAATGGATCGGGGGAGGGTCCGTGAACACTGAAGCTTTCTTT.

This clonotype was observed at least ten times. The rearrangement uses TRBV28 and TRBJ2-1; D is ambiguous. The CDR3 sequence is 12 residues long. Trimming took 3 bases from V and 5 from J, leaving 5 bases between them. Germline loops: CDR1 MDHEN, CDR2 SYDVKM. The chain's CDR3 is CASSFWDNEQFF. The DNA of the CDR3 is TGTGCCAGCAGTTTTTGGGACAATGAGCAGTTCTTC. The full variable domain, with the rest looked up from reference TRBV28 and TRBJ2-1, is DVKVTQSSRYLVKRTGEKVFLECVQDMDHENMFWYRQDPGLGLRLIYFSYDVKMKEKGDIPEGYSVSREKKERFSLILESASTNQTSMYLCASSFWDNEQFFGPGTRLTVL.

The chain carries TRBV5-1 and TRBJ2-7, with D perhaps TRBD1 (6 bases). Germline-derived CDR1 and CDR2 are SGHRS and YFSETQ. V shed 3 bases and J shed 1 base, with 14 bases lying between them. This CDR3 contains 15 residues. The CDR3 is CASSWRWGTSYEQYF. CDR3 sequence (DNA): TGCGCCAGCAGCTGGCGGTGGGGGACATCCTACGAGCAGTACTTC.

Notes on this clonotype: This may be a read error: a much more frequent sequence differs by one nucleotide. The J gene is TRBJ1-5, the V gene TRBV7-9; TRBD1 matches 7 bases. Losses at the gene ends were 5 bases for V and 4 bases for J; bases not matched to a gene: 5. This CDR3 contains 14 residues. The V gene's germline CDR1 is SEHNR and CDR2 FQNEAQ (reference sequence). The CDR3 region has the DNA TGTGCCAGCAGCCAGACAGGGTGGAATCAGCCCCAGCATTTT. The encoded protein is CASSQTGWNQPQHF.

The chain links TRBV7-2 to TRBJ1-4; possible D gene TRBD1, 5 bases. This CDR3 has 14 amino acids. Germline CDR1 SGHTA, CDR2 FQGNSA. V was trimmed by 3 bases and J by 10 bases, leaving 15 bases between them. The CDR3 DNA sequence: TGTGCCAGCAGCTTCTCTCTGGGGCTGACAAAACTGTTTTTT. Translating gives CASSFSLGLTKLFF.

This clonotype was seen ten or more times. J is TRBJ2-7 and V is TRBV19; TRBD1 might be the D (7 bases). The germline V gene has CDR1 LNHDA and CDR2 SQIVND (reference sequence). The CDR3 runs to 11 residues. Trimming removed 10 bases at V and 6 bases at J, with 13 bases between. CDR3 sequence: CATVQGGEQYV. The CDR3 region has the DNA TGTGCCACAGTCCAGGGGGGCGAGCAGTACGTC.

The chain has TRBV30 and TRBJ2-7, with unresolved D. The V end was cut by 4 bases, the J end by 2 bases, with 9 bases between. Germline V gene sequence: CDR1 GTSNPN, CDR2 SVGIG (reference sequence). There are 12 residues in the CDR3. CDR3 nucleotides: TGTGCCTGGACAACGACCACCTACGAGCAGTACTTC. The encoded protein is CAWTTTTYEQYF.

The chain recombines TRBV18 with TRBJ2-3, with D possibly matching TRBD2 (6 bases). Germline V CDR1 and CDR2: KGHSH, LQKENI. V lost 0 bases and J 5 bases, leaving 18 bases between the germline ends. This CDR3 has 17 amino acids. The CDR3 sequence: CASSPPAGYPYGDTQYF. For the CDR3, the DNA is TGTGCCAGCTCACCACCCGCGGGGTATCCCTACGGAGATACGCAGTATTTT.

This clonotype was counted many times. The CDR3 protein is CASSKSFKASNCEQYV. The CDR3 coding sequence is TGTGCCAGCAGCAAATCTTTTAAGGCTAGCAACTGCGAGCAGTACGTC. V gene TRBV21-1 combines with J gene TRBJ2-7; the table's D call, TRBD2, was not checked against the DNA. TRBV21-1 is a pseudogene segment. This CDR3 is built from 16 residues.

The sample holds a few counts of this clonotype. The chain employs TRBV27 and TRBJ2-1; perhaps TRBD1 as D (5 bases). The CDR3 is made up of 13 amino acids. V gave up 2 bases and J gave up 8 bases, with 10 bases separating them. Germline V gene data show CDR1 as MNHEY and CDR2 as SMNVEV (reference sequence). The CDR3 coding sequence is TGTGCCAGCAGTTTAGTTGGGGCCCATGAGCAGTTCTTC. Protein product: CASSLVGAHEQFF.

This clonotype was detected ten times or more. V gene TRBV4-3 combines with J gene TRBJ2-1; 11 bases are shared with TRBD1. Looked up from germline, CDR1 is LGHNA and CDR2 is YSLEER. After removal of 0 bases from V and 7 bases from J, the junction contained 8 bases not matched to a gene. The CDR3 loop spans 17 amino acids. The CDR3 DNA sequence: TGCGCCAGCAGCCAAGATCTAGGACAGGGGGCATCAAATGAGCAGTTCTTC. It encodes CASSQDLGQGASNEQFF.

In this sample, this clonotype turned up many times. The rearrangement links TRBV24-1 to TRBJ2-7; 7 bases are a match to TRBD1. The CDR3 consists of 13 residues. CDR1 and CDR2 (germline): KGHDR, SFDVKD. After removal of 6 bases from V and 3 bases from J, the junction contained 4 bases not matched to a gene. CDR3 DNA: TGTGCCACCAGTTGGGACAGACACTACGAGCAGTACTTC. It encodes CATSWDRHYEQYF.

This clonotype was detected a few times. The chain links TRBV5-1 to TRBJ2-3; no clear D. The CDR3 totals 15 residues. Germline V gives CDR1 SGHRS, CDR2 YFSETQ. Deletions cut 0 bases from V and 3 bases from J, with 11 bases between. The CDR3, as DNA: TGCGCCAGCAGCTTGGGCTTGGTAGGTACAGATACGCAGTATTTT. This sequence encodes CASSLGLVGTDTQYF.